This entry lists 9 T cell receptor beta chains sequenced from one sample in a study of shared clonotypes between healthy human individuals. Profiling relied on immunoSEQ multiplex PCR, and the TCRdb table lists in-frame clones only, not all of them. The sample consists of some 500,000 clones, roughly 78% of them appearing once. The sample taken for sequencing was PBMCs. These receptors originate from a woman aged 35 to 49 in good health. Some clones in this sample may be carry-over from other donors' samples.

The chain links TRBV7-2 to TRBJ2-1, with TRBD2 identical over 12 bases. Looked up from germline, CDR1 is SGHTA and CDR2 is FQGNSA. Trimming cost V 5 bases and J 6 bases; bases outside gene matches: 8. This CDR3 contains 16 residues. The CDR3 sequence is CASSPQGLAGGNEQFF. Here the CDR3 DNA reads TGTGCCAGCAGCCCACAGGGACTAGCGGGCGGCAATGAGCAGTTCTTC.

The V and J genes are TRBV9 and TRBJ2-1; unclear D gene. Germline lookup yields CDR1 SGDLS and CDR2 YYNGEE. The CDR3 is 11 residues long. The V end lost 4 bases, the J end lost 5 bases, and 4 bases lay between the germline ends. This CDR3 reads CASSPDNEQFF. The DNA for the CDR3 is TGTGCCAGCAGCCCCGACAATGAGCAGTTCTTC. The full variable domain, its missing parts supplied by reference TRBV9 and TRBJ2-1, is DSGVTQTPKHLITATGQRVTLRCSPRSGDLSVYWYQQSLDQGLQFLIQYYNGEERAKGNILERFSAQQFPDLHSELNLSSLELGDSALYFCASSPDNEQFFGPGTRLTVL.

This rearrangement joins TRBV29-1 to TRBJ2-3; tentatively, D is TRBD1 (6 bases). The CDR3 length is 13 residues. Trimming shortened V by 5 bases and J by 0 bases, and 9 bases separated the two germline ends. Germline-derived CDR1 and CDR2 are SQVTM and ANQGSEA. The DNA for the CDR3 is TGCAGCGTTCGGGACACTAGCACAGATACGCAGTATTTT. Amino acid sequence: CSVRDTSTDTQYF.

The rearrangement links TRBV11-2 to TRBJ2-3; TRBD2 aligns across 7 bases. J lost 5 bases, V lost 5 bases, and 13 bases had no gene match. The CDR3 loop spans 16 amino acids. The germline V gene encodes CDR1 SGHAT and CDR2 FQNNGV. CDR3 amino acids: CASSRPPGLVGDTQYF. The CDR3 nucleotides are TGTGCCAGCAGCCGCCCACCCGGACTAGTAGGAGATACGCAGTATTTT.

The chain joins TRBV11-2 to TRBJ2-3, with 8 nucleotides matching TRBD2. This CDR3 is 16 amino acids long. The junction had 8 bases not matched to a gene; V was cut back by 3 bases and J by 3 bases. CDR1 and CDR2 from the germline V gene are SGHAT and FQNNGV. CDR3 nucleotide sequence: TGTGCCAGCAGCTTTGGTACGGGAGGGGGAACAGATACGCAGTATTTT. Protein product: CASSFGTGGGTDTQYF.

For the CDR3, the DNA is TGCACCAGCAGCCAAGCAGGGGGATATGGCTACACCTTC. It translates to CTSSQAGGYGYTF. This chain uses TRBV1 with TRBJ1-2; TRBD1 was called by the table and not checked on the DNA. TRBV1 is a pseudogene segment. There are 13 residues in the CDR3.

This chain uses TRBV28 with TRBJ2-7; the match to TRBD1 covers 7 bases. Germline V gene data show CDR1 as MDHEN and CDR2 as SYDVKM. This CDR3 is built from 13 residues. V lost 9 bases, J lost 0 bases, and 5 bases stayed unmatched. CDR3 amino acids: CASRGQSSYEQYF. DNA of the CDR3: TGTGCCAGTCGGGGACAGTCCTCCTACGAGCAGTACTTC.

This clone was found a few times. The chain has TRBV7-6 and TRBJ2-3; 14 bases map to TRBD2. The CDR3 spans 17 residues. The V segment lost 1 base and the J segment 5 bases; nucleotides outside the gene matches: 5. Per germline, CDR1 SGHVS and CDR2 FNYEAQ. Here the CDR3 DNA reads TGTGCCAGCAGCTTAGTCTCGACTAGCGGGAGGGGAGATACGCAGTATTTT. Translating it yields CASSLVSTSGRGDTQYF.

The rearrangement joins TRBV25-1 to TRBJ2-7; D not certain. The length of the CDR3 is 15 residues. V lost 5 bases, J lost 3 bases, and 17 bases lay in between. Germline V gene sequence: CDR1 MGHDK, CDR2 SYGVNS. CDR3 bases: TGTGCCAGCAGTAAAACCTCCTATAGGGACTACGAGCAGTACTTC. It yields the protein CASSKTSYRDYEQYF.